The 23 T cell receptor beta chains in this list originate from one sample, sequenced in a study of cytomegalovirus exposure and HLA in healthy donors. The protocol was immunoSEQ multiplex PCR, while the TCRdb copy is restricted to in-frame clones and leaves out a portion. The table lists about 140,000 clones, roughly 90% of them singletons. The material sequenced was PBMCs. The receptors stem from a man between 18 and 29 years old in good health and CMV-seronegative.

The chain uses TRBV30 and TRBJ2-7, with 13 positions matching TRBD2. CDR3 length: 14 amino acids. The J segment lost 3 bases and the V segment lost 4 bases, leaving 3 bases of the junction unmatched. Germline CDR1 GTSNPN, CDR2 SVGIG (reference sequence). This chain's CDR3 is CAWNRLAGGYEQYF. CDR3 bases: TGTGCCTGGAACAGACTAGCGGGAGGCTACGAGCAGTACTTC.

The chain has TRBV7-7 and TRBJ2-1, with a weak D call TRBD2 (5 bases). The CDR3 spans 14 residues. V lost 5 bases and J lost 8, with 16 bases in between. Germline V gene lookup returns CDR1 SSHAT and CDR2 FNYEAQ (reference sequence). In nucleotides, the CDR3 is TGTGCCAGCAGCCTCGCCACTTCCGGGGATGAGCAGTTCTTC. Translated: CASSLATSGDEQFF. The full variable domain, its missing parts supplied by reference TRBV7-7 and TRBJ2-1, is GAGVSQSPRYKVTKRGQDVTLRCDPISSHATLYWYQQALGQGPEFLTYFNYEAQPDKSGLPSDRFSAERPEGSISTLTIQRTEQRDSAMYRCASSLATSGDEQFFGPGTRLTVL.

V and J are TRBV2 and TRBJ2-7; D possibly corresponds to TRBD1 (6 bases). The CDR3 runs to 14 residues. Germline V lookup: CDR1 SNHLY, CDR2 FYNNEI. Trimming left V 8 bases short and J 0 bases short, with 14 bases between. CDR3 sequence: CASSDRQSSYEQYF. In nucleotides, the CDR3 is TGTGCCAGCTCTGACAGGCAGAGCTCCTACGAGCAGTACTTC.

This chain links TRBV4-3 with TRBJ2-7; D unclear. Trimming left V 0 bases short and J 1 base short, with 7 bases between. This CDR3 is 14 amino acids long. Germline V gives CDR1 LGHNA, CDR2 YSLEER. CDR3 in amino acids: CASSQEMESYEQYF. CDR3 bases: TGCGCCAGCAGCCAAGAGATGGAGTCCTACGAGCAGTACTTC.

The gene calls are TRBV27 and TRBJ2-7; 9 nucleotides match TRBD1. The CDR3 totals 18 residues. Germline CDR1 MNHEY, CDR2 SMNVEV (reference sequence). V lost 4 bases, J lost 2 bases, and 15 bases stayed unmatched. The chain's CDR3 is CASSSSTFDRGYPYEQYF. DNA of the CDR3: TGTGCCAGCAGTTCATCAACCTTCGACAGGGGGTACCCCTACGAGCAGTACTTC.

The rearrangement joins TRBV4-1 to TRBJ2-5; 12 nucleotides line up with TRBD1. Trimming at V came to 4 bases and at J to 4 bases, leaving 1 base not matched to a gene. CDR1 and CDR2 (germline): MGHRA, YSYEKL. This CDR3 spans 14 amino acids. CDR3 DNA: TGCGCCAGCAGCCGGGGACAGGGGGCAGAGACCCAGTACTTC. As protein: CASSRGQGAETQYF.

V and J are TRBV10-3 and TRBJ1-4; weak D call: TRBD1 (5 bases). V lost 5 bases and J lost 3, with 10 bases in between. This CDR3 is built from 14 residues. The germline CDR1 and CDR2 sequences are ENHRY and SYGVKD. Here the CDR3 reads CAISSTAPNEKLFF. The CDR3 region has the DNA TGTGCCATCAGTTCGACAGCACCTAATGAAAAACTGTTTTTT.

The rearrangement uses TRBV28 and TRBJ2-7; D is possibly TRBD2 (5 bases). Germline V gene data show CDR1 as MDHEN and CDR2 as SYDVKM. V lost 6 bases to trimming and J lost 3 bases, with 15 bases between them. This CDR3 region has 14 residues. The CDR3 spells CASRTTTAYYEQYF. DNA for the CDR3: TGTGCCAGCAGGACTACCACCGCCTACTACGAGCAGTACTTC.

This rearrangement joins TRBV27 to TRBJ2-7; TRBD1 might be the D (6 bases). V lost 7 bases and J 0 bases, leaving 16 bases between the germline ends. The CDR3 covers 15 residues. CDR1 MNHEY and CDR2 SMNVEV come from the germline V gene (reference sequence). The CDR3 nucleotides are TGTGCCAGCACCCCCAGGGCAGGGGTCTCCTACGAGCAGTACTTC. As protein: CASTPRAGVSYEQYF.

The chain links TRBV7-6 to TRBJ1-5; D possibly corresponds to TRBD1 (6 bases). Germline V CDR1 and CDR2: SGHVS, FNYEAQ. The length of the CDR3 is 13 residues. Trimming took off 5 bases at V and 7 bases at J, with 12 bases between the two ends. Here the CDR3 reads CASSISGGQPQHF. The CDR3 DNA follows: TGTGCCAGCAGCATAAGCGGGGGCCAGCCCCAGCATTTT.

This chain links TRBV11-2 with TRBJ1-1; TRBD1 aligns across 10 bases. This CDR3 has 15 amino acids. Germline V CDR1 and CDR2: SGHAT, FQNNGV. V was clipped by 4 bases and J by 1 base; unmatched bases: 3. The DNA for the CDR3 is TGTGCCAGCAGCTCCCGGGACAGGGGGAACACTGAAGCTTTCTTT. This gives the protein CASSSRDRGNTEAFF.

The V gene is TRBV6-4, the J gene TRBJ2-3; 10 nucleotides align to TRBD1. Unmatched junction bases numbered 1, after V lost 0 bases and J lost 1 base. Germline CDR1 MRHNA, CDR2 SNTAGT. The CDR3 spans 16 residues. CDR3 loop: CASSDSTGGGTDTQYF. The CDR3 bases are TGTGCCAGCAGTGACTCGACAGGGGGCGGCACAGATACGCAGTATTTT.

The CDR3 DNA is TGCGCCAGCAGCTTGGCCGGAGGACAGGGCCTACATTTT. Protein sequence: CASSLAGGQGLHF. The gene calls are TRBV5-1 and TRBJ1-5, with 8 bases fitting TRBD1. The CDR3 has 13 amino acids. The ends lost 0 bases at V and 16 bases at J; junction bases unmatched: 9. CDR1 and CDR2 (germline): SGHRS, YFSETQ.

The V and J genes are TRBV14 and TRBJ2-1, with TRBD1 matching 8 bases. The CDR3 covers 13 residues. Germline trimming cut 4 bases from V and 7 bases from J; bases unmatched to any gene: 3. CDR1 and CDR2 from the germline V gene are SGHDN and FVKESK. The CDR3 protein is CASSPNRGNEQFF. The CDR3 bases are TGTGCCAGCAGCCCTAACAGGGGGAATGAGCAGTTCTTC.

V and J are TRBV5-1 and TRBJ1-4, with 9 positions matching TRBD1. Losses at the gene ends were 4 bases for V and 5 bases for J; bases not matched to a gene: 3. This CDR3 region has 14 residues. Germline V gene lookup returns CDR1 SGHRS and CDR2 YFSETQ. This CDR3 is CASSPTGGNEKLFF. In nucleotides, the CDR3 is TGCGCCAGCAGCCCGACAGGGGGAAATGAAAAACTGTTTTTT.

The rearrangement links TRBV14 to TRBJ2-1, with 11 bases that match TRBD2. With 3 bases clipped from V and 1 base from J, the junction kept 11 bases outside the gene matches. This CDR3 is built from 19 residues. Germline CDR1 reads SGHDN; CDR2 reads FVKESK. For the CDR3, the DNA is TGTGCCAGCAGCCATCCGGCACTAGCGGGAGTAGGGTCCTACAATGAGCAGTTCTTC. This sequence encodes CASSHPALAGVGSYNEQFF. The variable domain in full, with the rest retrieved from reference TRBV14 and TRBJ2-1, is EAGVTQFPSHSVIEKGQTVTLRCDPISGHDNLYWYRRVMGKEIKFLLHFVKESKQDESGMPNNRFLAERTGGTYSTLKVQPAELEDSGVYFCASSHPALAGVGSYNEQFFGPGTRLTVL.

The J gene is TRBJ1-2, the V gene TRBV7-9; no clear D gene. Trimming cost V 4 bases and J 6 bases, with 18 bases left between them. The length of the CDR3 is 15 residues. Germline V gene lookup returns CDR1 SEHNR and CDR2 FQNEAQ (reference sequence). CDR3 protein: CASSSFDLLRHGYTF. As DNA, the CDR3 is TGTGCCAGCAGCTCATTCGACTTACTTAGGCATGGCTACACCTTC. The full variable domain, completed using reference TRBV7-9 and TRBJ1-2, is DTGVSQNPRHKITKRGQNVTFRCDPISEHNRLYWYRQTLGQGPEFLTYFQNEAQLEKSRLLSDRFSAERPKGSFSTLEIQRTEQGDSAMYLCASSSFDLLRHGYTFGSGTRLTVV.

The chain employs TRBV6-5 and TRBJ2-2; D not certain. Germline assignment: CDR1 MNHEY and CDR2 SVGAGI. The ends were cut back, 6 bases at V and 4 bases at J, with 15 bases in the middle. This CDR3 is 15 amino acids long. In nucleotides, the CDR3 is TGTGCCAGCAGCGCCTCCGACGCGGCCACCGGGGAGCTGTTTTTT. Protein sequence: CASSASDAATGELFF.

The V and J genes are TRBV7-6 and TRBJ1-3; D is ambiguous. The CDR3 sequence is 15 residues long. V lost 5 bases and J lost 11, with 22 bases in between. Germline V CDR1 and CDR2: SGHVS, FNYEAQ. The CDR3 nucleotides read TGTGCCAGCAGCCAGCTTAACTTAGCTACCGCGCCCATATATTTT. This translates into CASSQLNLATAPIYF. The full variable domain, completed using reference TRBV7-6 and TRBJ1-3, is GAGVSQSPRYKVTKRGQDVALRCDPISGHVSLYWYRQALGQGPEFLTYFNYEAQQDKSGLPNDRFSAERPEGSISTLTIQRTEQRDSAMYRCASSQLNLATAPIYFGEGSWLTVV.

This chain connects TRBV2 to TRBJ2-1; D perhaps matches TRBD1 (6 bases). This CDR3 comprises 15 residues. Trimming removed 6 bases from V and 1 base from J, with 13 bases in between. The V gene's germline CDR1 is SNHLY and CDR2 FYNNEI. DNA for the CDR3: TGTGCCAGCAGGAGGCAGGGGTCATCCTACAATGAGCAGTTCTTC. Its protein is CASRRQGSSYNEQFF.

This sequence joins TRBV5-1 and TRBJ2-1; TRBD1 aligns across 8 bases. Germline assignment: CDR1 SGHRS and CDR2 YFSETQ. The CDR3 sequence is 16 residues long. With V trimmed by 6 bases and J by 3 bases, 11 bases remained unmatched. In DNA, the CDR3 is TGCGCCAGCAACCGAGGACAGGGAAGAGGCTACAATGAGCAGTTCTTC. It yields the protein CASNRGQGRGYNEQFF.

The chain is built from TRBV7-8 and TRBJ2-7; no reliable D call. Deletions cut 6 bases from V and 0 bases from J, with 12 bases between. Per the germline V gene, CDR1 is SGHVS and CDR2 is FQNEAQ. The CDR3 is 14 amino acids. CDR3 DNA: TGTGCCAGCAGAATTTATGGAGACTCCTACGAGCAGTACTTC. Translating gives CASRIYGDSYEQYF.

This clone was observed once. V gene TRBV9 combines with J gene TRBJ2-6; 9 bases line up with TRBD1. This CDR3 is built from 18 residues. Germline-derived CDR1 and CDR2 are SGDLS and YYNGEE. The V gene end was trimmed by 0 bases and the J gene end by 4 bases; junction bases not matched to a gene: 8. In nucleotides, the CDR3 is TGTGCCAGCAGCGTAGGACGGGACAGGGTGGCCGGGGCCAACGTCCTGACTTTC. Its translation is CASSVGRDRVAGANVLTF.